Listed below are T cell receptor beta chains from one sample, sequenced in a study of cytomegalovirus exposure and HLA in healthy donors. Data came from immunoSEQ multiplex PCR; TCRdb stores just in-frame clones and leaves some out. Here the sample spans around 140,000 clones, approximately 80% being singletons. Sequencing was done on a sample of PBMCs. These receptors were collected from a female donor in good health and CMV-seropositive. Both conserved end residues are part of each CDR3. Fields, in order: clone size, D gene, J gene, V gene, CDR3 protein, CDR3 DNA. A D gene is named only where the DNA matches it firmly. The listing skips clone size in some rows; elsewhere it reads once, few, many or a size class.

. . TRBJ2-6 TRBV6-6 CASSYSISGANVLTF TGTGCCAGCAGTTACTCTATCTCTGGGGCCAACGTCCTGACTTTC
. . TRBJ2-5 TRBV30 CAWGTFQETQYF TGTGCCTGGGGGACTTTCCAAGAGACCCAGTACTTC
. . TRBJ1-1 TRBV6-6 CATEDRPMNTEAFF TGTGCCACCGAGGACAGACCCATGAACACTGAAGCTTTCTTT
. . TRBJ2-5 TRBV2 CASSEEKGRGETQYF TGTGCCAGCAGTGAAGAGAAGGGCAGGGGAGAGACCCAGTACTTC
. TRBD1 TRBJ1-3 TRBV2 CASREDRGPGNTIYF TGTGCCAGCAGGGAGGACAGGGGCCCTGGAAACACCATATATTTT
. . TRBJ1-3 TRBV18 CASSPDRNTIYF TGTGCCAGCTCACCGGACAGAAACACCATATATTTT
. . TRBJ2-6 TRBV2 CASIQGLGANVLTF TGTGCCAGCATTCAGGGGCTCGGGGCCAACGTCCTGACTTTC
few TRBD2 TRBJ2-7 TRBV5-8 CASSLAIWGLAGAEQYF TGTGCCAGCAGCTTGGCGATTTGGGGACTAGCGGGTGCCGAGCAGTACTTC
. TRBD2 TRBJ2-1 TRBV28 CASSLGLAGGPLRGNEQFF TGTGCCAGCAGTTTAGGACTAGCGGGAGGGCCGCTGCGGGGCAATGAGCAGTTCTTC
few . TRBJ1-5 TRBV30 CAWNSRAGSNQPQHF TGTGCCTGGAATTCTCGTGCAGGGAGCAATCAGCCCCAGCATTTT
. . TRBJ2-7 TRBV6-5 CASSTPGTYEQYF TGTGCCAGCAGTACCCCAGGGACCTACGAGCAGTACTTC
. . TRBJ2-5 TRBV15 CATSREGDGETQYF TGTGCCACCAGCAGAGAAGGGGATGGGGAGACCCAGTACTTC
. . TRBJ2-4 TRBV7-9 CASSFGAFLDIQYF TGTGCCAGCAGCTTTGGGGCTTTTTTGGACATTCAGTACTTC
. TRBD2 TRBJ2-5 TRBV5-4 CASSLELAGGETQYF TGTGCCAGCAGCTTGGAACTAGCGGGAGGAGAGACCCAGTACTTC
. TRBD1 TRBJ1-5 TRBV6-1 CASSFSTGDQPQHF TGTGCCAGCAGTTTTAGTACAGGGGATCAGCCCCAGCATTTT
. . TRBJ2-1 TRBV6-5 CASSYHNEQFF TGTGCCAGCAGTTATCATAATGAGCAGTTCTTC
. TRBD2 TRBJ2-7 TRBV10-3 CAISGGEGYEQYF TGTGCCATCAGTGGAGGGGAGGGCTACGAGCAGTACTTC
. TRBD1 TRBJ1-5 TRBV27 CASSKTGYSNQPQHF TGTGCCAGCAGTAAGACAGGGTATAGCAATCAGCCCCAGCATTTT
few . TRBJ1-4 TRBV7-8 CASSLGVGSWLFF TGTGCCAGCAGCTTAGGGGTGGGCAGTTGGCTGTTTTTT